Following are 21 T cell receptor beta chains from one sample sequenced in a study of beta chain features in type 1 diabetes. Notes on the study in general: There was a moderate but significant shortening of TCRB CDR3s in all four CD4+ subsets of Type 1 diabetes patients.

Their recognized antigens are unknown. Every isolated RNA sample was fully reverse transcribed, so sequencing captured expressed TCRB transcripts. The repertoire was sequenced with immunoSEQ multiplex PCR; TCRdb's copy has only in-frame clones and lacks some. The sample consists of about 160,000 clones, 8% to 9.5% of them appearing once. Specimen: central memory CD4+ T cells from blood. The receptor set was obtained from a woman aged 18-29 years with type 1 diabetes.

This clone has just a few counts. The chain is built from TRBV10-3 and TRBJ1-2; 9 bases map to TRBD1. Looked up from germline, CDR1 is ENHRY and CDR2 is SYGVKD. With V trimmed by 9 bases and J by 6 bases, 8 bases remained unmatched. This CDR3 has 13 amino acids. The CDR3 nucleotides read TGTGCCATAGGACAGGGGCAATCCGATGGCTACACCTTC. Its protein is CAIGQGQSDGYTF.

This clone showed up just once. In the same sample, other DNA sequences code for this CDR3. The chain couples TRBV7-3 to TRBJ2-3; TRBD2 matches at 8 bases. Germline V lookup: CDR1 SGHTA, CDR2 FQGTGA. Trimming cost V 5 bases and J 1 base; bases outside gene matches: 2. This CDR3 is built from 14 residues. The CDR3 region has the DNA TGTGCCAGCAGCCCGACTAGCGGCACAGATACGCAGTATTTT. Its protein product is CASSPTSGTDTQYF.

The gene calls are TRBV7-9 and TRBJ1-2, with D possibly TRBD1 on 6 matching bases. The CDR3 runs to 15 residues. Germline V gene data show CDR1 as SEHNR and CDR2 as FQNEAQ (reference sequence). V was pared by 4 bases and J by 6 bases, with 18 bases between. Here the CDR3 reads CASSSFIGGVDGYTF. DNA for the CDR3: TGTGCCAGCAGCTCCTTTATAGGGGGGGTCGATGGCTACACCTTC. The full variable domain, completed using reference TRBV7-9 and TRBJ1-2, is DTGVSQNPRHKITKRGQNVTFRCDPISEHNRLYWYRQTLGQGPEFLTYFQNEAQLEKSRLLSDRFSAERPKGSFSTLEIQRTEQGDSAMYLCASSSFIGGVDGYTFGSGTRLTVV.

The V call is TRBV7-3, the J call TRBJ2-1; no clear D gene. In germline, CDR1 is SGHTA, CDR2 FQGTGA. This CDR3 contains 13 residues. Trimming took off 2 bases at V and 9 bases at J, with 11 bases between the two ends. The CDR3 DNA reads TGTGCCAGCAGCTTAGGGCTGGGCAGTGAGCAGTTCTTC. It codes for CASSLGLGSEQFF.

The chain uses TRBV7-9 and TRBJ2-5; weak D call: TRBD1 (7 bases). Trimming took off 3 bases at V and 0 bases at J, with 20 bases between the two ends. The CDR3 covers 18 residues. Germline values: CDR1 SEHNR, CDR2 FQNEAQ (reference sequence). The CDR3 nucleotides read TGTGCCAGCAGCTTTGTACGACAGGGAGGAAAAAACCAAGAGACCCAGTACTTC. Translation: CASSFVRQGGKNQETQYF.

This clone was counted a few times. The chain uses TRBV7-8 and TRBJ2-3; a weak D match, TRBD2 (6 bases). The CDR3 is made up of 13 amino acids. The V end lost 5 bases, the J end lost 3 bases, and 9 bases lay between the germline ends. Germline V gene data show CDR1 as SGHVS and CDR2 as FQNEAQ. CDR3 in DNA: TGTGCCAGCAGCCCCGGGACTACAGATACGCAGTATTTT. It specifies CASSPGTTDTQYF. Combining the CDR3 with reference TRBV7-8 and TRBJ2-3 gives the whole variable domain GAGVSQSPRYKVAKRGQDVALRCDPISGHVSLFWYQQALGQGPEFLTYFQNEAQLDKSGLPSDRFFAERPEGSVSTLKIQRTQQEDSAVYLCASSPGTTDTQYFGPGTRLTVL.

In this sample, this clone turned up a few times. J is TRBJ1-2 and V is TRBV20-1, with TRBD1 as a possible D gene (5 bases). This CDR3 has 11 amino acids. The V end lost 7 bases, the J end lost 8 bases, and 14 bases lay between the germline ends. The V gene's germline CDR1 is DFQATT and CDR2 SNEGSKA (reference sequence). CDR3 in amino acids: CSVKSGKGYTF. DNA of the CDR3: TGCAGTGTGAAATCAGGGAAGGGCTACACCTTC.

This clone came up a few times. CDR3 nucleotide sequence: TGTGCCAGCAGCTTAGACAGGGGCACCTATGGCTACACCTTC. This encodes CASSLDRGTYGYTF. The V and J genes are TRBV7-2 and TRBJ1-2; 7 nucleotides line up with TRBD1. There are 14 residues in the CDR3. CDR1 is SGHTA and CDR2 is FQGNSA in the germline V gene. Trimming at V came to 1 base and at J to 4 bases, leaving 3 bases not matched to a gene.

The V and J genes are TRBV15 and TRBJ2-5, with TRBD2 matching over 9 bases. The CDR3 loop spans 15 amino acids. Trimming at V came to 3 bases and at J to 1 base, leaving 3 bases not matched to a gene. Germline V gives CDR1 LNHNV, CDR2 YYDKDF (reference sequence). The CDR3 DNA is TGTGCCACCAGCAGGAGCGGGGGGACCCAAGAGACCCAGTACTTC. Translating it yields CATSRSGGTQETQYF. Drawing the rest from reference TRBV15 and TRBJ2-5, the complete variable domain is DAMVIQNPRYQVTQFGKPVTLSCSQTLNHNVMYWYQQKSSQAPKLLFHYYDKDFNNEADTPDNFQSRRPNTSFCFLDIRSPGLGDTAMYLCATSRSGGTQETQYFGPGTRLLVL.

This clone was seen at least ten times. The rearrangement uses TRBV6-6 and TRBJ2-5, with 11 bases identical to TRBD1. In germline, CDR1 is MNHNY, CDR2 SVGAGI (reference sequence). The CDR3 length is 15 residues. V lost 4 bases and J lost 5; bases outside the gene matches: 6. CDR3 protein: CASSSRDRGIETQYF. The CDR3 DNA is TGTGCCAGCAGTTCAAGGGACAGGGGGATTGAGACCCAGTACTTC.

This clone has a handful of counts. The genes are TRBV11-2 and TRBJ2-3; D not resolved. Looked up from germline, CDR1 is SGHAT and CDR2 is FQNNGV. The V and J ends lost 5 bases and 4 bases respectively, with 7 bases between them. The CDR3 consists of 12 residues. The CDR3 here is CASSRVADTQYF. CDR3 DNA sequence: TGTGCCAGCAGCCGCGTTGCAGATACGCAGTATTTT.

This sequence joins TRBV5-6 and TRBJ1-6; 8 bases fit TRBD1. J lost 5 bases, V lost 0 bases, and 1 base had no gene match. This CDR3 region has 15 residues. The germline CDR1 and CDR2 sequences are SGHDT and YYEEEE. CDR3: CASSLVDRDNSPLHF. The CDR3 region has the DNA TGTGCCAGCAGCTTGGTGGACAGGGATAATTCACCCCTCCACTTT. Drawing the rest from reference TRBV5-6 and TRBJ1-6, the complete variable domain is DAGVTQSPTHLIKTRGQQVTLRCSPKSGHDTVSWYQQALGQGPQFIFQYYEEEERQRGNFPDRFSGHQFPNYSSELNVNALLLGDSALYLCASSLVDRDNSPLHFGNGTRLTVT.

The chain couples TRBV5-1 to TRBJ2-7; D possibly corresponds to TRBD1 (6 bases). V gave up 4 bases and J gave up 6 bases, with 17 bases separating them. The length of the CDR3 is 14 residues. CDR1 and CDR2 from the germline V gene are SGHRS and YFSETQ. The CDR3 region is CASSPTHRETEQYF. The CDR3 DNA is TGCGCCAGCAGCCCCACTCACAGGGAGACCGAGCAGTACTTC.

This clone was observed a few times. This chain connects TRBV7-8 to TRBJ2-1; D gene unclear. The CDR3 has 14 residues. V was trimmed by 3 bases and J by 10 bases, leaving 16 bases between them. The germline V gene has CDR1 SGHVS and CDR2 FQNEAQ. The DNA for the CDR3 is TGTGCCAGCAGCTTGAACAGCCAGCCAATGGAGCAGTTCTTC. It is translated as CASSLNSQPMEQFF.

This clone occurred many times. The rearrangement uses TRBV7-2 and TRBJ2-5; 7 bases are shared with TRBD2. Germline loops: CDR1 SGHTA, CDR2 FQGNSA. CDR3 length: 15 amino acids. V shed 5 bases and J 0 bases; nucleotides not matched to a gene: 6. Here the CDR3 reads CASSHRRENQETQYF. The CDR3 coding sequence is TGTGCCAGCAGCCACCGGCGGGAGAACCAAGAGACCCAGTACTTC.

This rearrangement joins TRBV11-2 to TRBJ2-1, with 7 bases identical to TRBD1. Germline-derived CDR1 and CDR2 are SGHAT and FQNNGV. With 1 base clipped from V and 1 base from J, the junction kept 7 bases outside the gene matches. The CDR3 has 17 amino acids. CDR3 amino acids: CASSLGGQWRSYNEQFF. DNA of the CDR3: TGTGCCAGCAGCTTAGGGGGACAGTGGCGATCCTACAATGAGCAGTTCTTC. The full variable domain, its missing parts supplied by reference TRBV11-2 and TRBJ2-1, is EAGVAQSPRYKIIEKRQSVAFWCNPISGHATLYWYQQILGQGPKLLIQFQNNGVVDDSQLPKDRFSAERLKGVDSTLKIQPAKLEDSAVYLCASSLGGQWRSYNEQFFGPGTRLTVL.

The rearrangement joins TRBV4-3 to TRBJ2-3; D is ambiguous. CDR3 length equals 13 residues. Trimming cost V 2 bases and J 1 base, with 4 bases left between them. Germline V lookup: CDR1 LGHNA, CDR2 YSLEER. The CDR3 is CASSQQGTDTQYF. Written as DNA, the CDR3 is TGCGCCAGCAGCCAACAGGGCACAGATACGCAGTATTTT.

CDR3 coding DNA: TGCGCCAGCAGCTTGGAGGGACTAGCTTCCTACGAGCAGTACTTC. Amino acid sequence: CASSLEGLASYEQYF. The chain couples TRBV5-1 to TRBJ2-7; 9 bases map to TRBD2. This CDR3 has 15 amino acids. Germline V gene data show CDR1 as SGHRS and CDR2 as YFSETQ. V shed 0 bases, J shed 1 base, and the junction held 2 bases outside the gene matches.

The chain is built from TRBV11-3 and TRBJ2-1, with D hard to call. The CDR3 has 15 residues. Germline CDR1 is SGHNT and CDR2 is YENEEA. Trimming cost V 5 bases and J 3 bases, with 14 bases left between them. Here the CDR3 reads CASSVPLPGYNEQFF. As DNA, the CDR3 is TGTGCCAGCAGCGTACCTCTCCCCGGCTACAATGAGCAGTTCTTC.

The J gene is TRBJ2-5, the V gene TRBV5-6, with 7 bases matching TRBD2. J gave up 5 bases and V 4 bases, and 8 bases lay outside the gene matches. Germline lookup yields CDR1 SGHDT and CDR2 YYEEEE. The CDR3 totals 14 residues. In DNA, the CDR3 is TGTGCCAGCAGCCAATTGACTAGCCGGGAGACCCAGTACTTC. Its translation is CASSQLTSRETQYF.

There are a few counts of this clone. The V gene is TRBV5-1, the J gene TRBJ2-5; perhaps TRBD1 as D (5 bases). Germline CDR1 and CDR2: SGHRS and YFSETQ. This CDR3 spans 12 amino acids. V shed 5 bases and J shed 0 bases, with 5 bases lying between them. Here the CDR3 DNA reads TGCGCCAGCAGACAGGACCAAGAGACCCAGTACTTC. Its translation: CASRQDQETQYF.